This T cell receptor (beta chain) was identified during a study of blood T cell repertoires in COVID-19. Study information: Acute and convalescent COVID-19 specimens originated in the United States, Italy and Spain.

Original data processing: Amplification from reference gene primers served as the basis for estimated nucleated cell counts. This table comes from immunoSEQ multiplex PCR, and its TCRdb copy is limited to in-frame clones, with some not included. That table furnishes V, J and clone size, whereas the DNA furnished D and trimming. The data show 90,000 to 120,000 clones, with approximately 88% seen just once and approximately 4.4% held by the top ten. V lost 5 bases and J 7 bases, leaving 12 bases between the germline ends. Germline V gene lookup returns CDR1 LNHDA and CDR2 SQIVND (reference sequence). The CDR3 has 14 residues.

The TCR sequence derives from a human donor in a cohort sampled during active COVID-19. Specimen: peripheral blood. The J gene is TRBJ1-6, the V gene TRBV19; D is possibly TRBD1 (5 bases). CDR3 in DNA: TGTGCCAGTAGTTTTCCCAGGGCGAATTCACCCCTCCACTTT. The encoded protein is CASSFPRANSPLHF.